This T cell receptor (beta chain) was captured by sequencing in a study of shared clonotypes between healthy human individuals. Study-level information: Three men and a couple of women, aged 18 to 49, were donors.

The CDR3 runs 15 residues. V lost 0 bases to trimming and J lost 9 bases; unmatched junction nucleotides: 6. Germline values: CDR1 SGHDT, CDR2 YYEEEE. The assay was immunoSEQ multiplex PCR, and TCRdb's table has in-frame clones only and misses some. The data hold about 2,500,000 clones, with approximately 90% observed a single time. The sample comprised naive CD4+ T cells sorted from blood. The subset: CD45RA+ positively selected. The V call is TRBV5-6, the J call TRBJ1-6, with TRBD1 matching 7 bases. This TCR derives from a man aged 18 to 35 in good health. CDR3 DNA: TGTGCCAGCAGCTTGGGGACAGGCCGGGGTTCACCCCTCCACTTT. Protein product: CASSLGTGRGSPLHF. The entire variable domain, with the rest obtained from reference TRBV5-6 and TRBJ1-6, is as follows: DAGVTQSPTHLIKTRGQQVTLRCSPKSGHDTVSWYQQALGQGPQFIFQYYEEEERQRGNFPDRFSGHQFPNYSSELNVNALLLGDSALYLCASSLGTGRGSPLHFGNGTRLTVT.